This T cell receptor beta chain was observed in a study of Tregs in tolerant kidney transplant recipients. CD4+CD25+CD127- Tregs, CD4+CD25- non-Tregs, CD4 and CD8 cells were sorted. Germline values: CDR1 KGHSH, CDR2 LQKENI. V was clipped by 4 bases and J by 5 bases, with 11 bases between them. This CDR3 is 13 amino acids long. Here immunoSEQ multiplex PCR was the method, and the copy in TCRdb shows in-frame clones only, minus some. The sample holds about 240,000 clones; 84% are singletons and the top ten take 0.55% to 0.65%. Broader study findings: Few patients were studied, so findings need validation in larger groups. Tregs expanded with activated donor B cells seemed most donor-specific. Biological reproducibility was not directly addressed in this study.

Concerning this clone: What it binds is unknown.

The sequenced sample was CD4+ T cells from blood. The source of this sequence is a human donor in good health. The chain uses TRBV18 and TRBJ1-1; tentatively, D is TRBD1 (5 bases). CDR3 region: CASSQSWGTEAFF. The CDR3 DNA follows: TGTGCCAGCTCACAGTCCTGGGGGACTGAAGCTTTCTTT.